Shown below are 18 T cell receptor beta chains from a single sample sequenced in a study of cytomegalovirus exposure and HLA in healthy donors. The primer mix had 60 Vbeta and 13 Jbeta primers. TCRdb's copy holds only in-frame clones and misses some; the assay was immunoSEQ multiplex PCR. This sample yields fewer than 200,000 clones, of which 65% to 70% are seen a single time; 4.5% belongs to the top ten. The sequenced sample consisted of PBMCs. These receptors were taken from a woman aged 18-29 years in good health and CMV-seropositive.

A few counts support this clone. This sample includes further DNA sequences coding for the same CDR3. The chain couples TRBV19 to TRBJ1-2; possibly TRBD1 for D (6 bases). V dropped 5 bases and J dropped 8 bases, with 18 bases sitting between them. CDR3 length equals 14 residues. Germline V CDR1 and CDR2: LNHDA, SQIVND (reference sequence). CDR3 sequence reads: CASSPNLNRDGYTF. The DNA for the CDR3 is TGTGCCAGTAGTCCCAATCTTAACAGGGACGGCTACACCTTC.

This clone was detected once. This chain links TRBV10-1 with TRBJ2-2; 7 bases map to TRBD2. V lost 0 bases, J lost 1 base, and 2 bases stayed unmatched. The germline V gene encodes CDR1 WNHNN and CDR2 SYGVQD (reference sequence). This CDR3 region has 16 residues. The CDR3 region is CASSESPGGNTGELFF. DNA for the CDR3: TGCGCCAGCAGTGAGTCCCCGGGGGGGAACACCGGGGAGCTGTTTTTT.

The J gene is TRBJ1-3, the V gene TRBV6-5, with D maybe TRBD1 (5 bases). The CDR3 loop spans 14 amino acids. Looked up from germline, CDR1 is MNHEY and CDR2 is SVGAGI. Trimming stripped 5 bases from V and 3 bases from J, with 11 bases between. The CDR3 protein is CASSGRGFGNTIYF. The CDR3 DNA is TGTGCCAGCAGTGGTAGGGGCTTTGGAAACACCATATATTTT.

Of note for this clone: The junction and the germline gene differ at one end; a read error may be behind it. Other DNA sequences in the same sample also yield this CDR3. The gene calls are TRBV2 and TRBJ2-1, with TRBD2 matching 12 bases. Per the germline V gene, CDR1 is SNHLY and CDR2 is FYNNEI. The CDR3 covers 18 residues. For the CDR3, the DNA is TGTGCTAGCAGTTACATTCTAGCGGGAGGGCCGAGGGACAATGAGCAGTTCTTC. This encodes CASSYILAGGPRDNEQFF.

The CDR3 spells CAWTEGAWKTQYF. CDR3 bases: TGTGCCTGGACGGAGGGGGCATGGAAGACCCAGTACTTC. The genes are TRBV30 and TRBJ2-5; possibly TRBD1 for D (7 bases). CDR3 length: 13 amino acids. Trimming left V 4 bases short and J 6 bases short, with 15 bases between. CDR1 is GTSNPN and CDR2 is SVGIG in the germline V gene (reference sequence).

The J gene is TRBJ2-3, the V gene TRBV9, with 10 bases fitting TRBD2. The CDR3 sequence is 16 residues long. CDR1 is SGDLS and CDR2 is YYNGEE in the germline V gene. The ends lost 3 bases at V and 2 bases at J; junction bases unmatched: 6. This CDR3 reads CASSAIAGGPTDTQYF. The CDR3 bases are TGTGCCAGCAGCGCCATAGCGGGAGGACCCACAGATACGCAGTATTTT.

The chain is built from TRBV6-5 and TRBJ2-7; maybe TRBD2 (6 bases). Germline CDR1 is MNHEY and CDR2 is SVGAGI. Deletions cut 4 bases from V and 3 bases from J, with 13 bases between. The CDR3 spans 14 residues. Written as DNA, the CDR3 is TGTGCCAGCAGTTCGACTTCGGGGGTCTACGAGCAGTACTTC. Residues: CASSSTSGVYEQYF.

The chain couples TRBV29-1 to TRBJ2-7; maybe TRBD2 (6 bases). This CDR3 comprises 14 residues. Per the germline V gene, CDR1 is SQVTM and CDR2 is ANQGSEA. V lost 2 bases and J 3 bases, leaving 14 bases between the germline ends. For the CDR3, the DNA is TGCAGCGTTGAATCGGGGACTTTGGTCTACGAGCAGTACTTC. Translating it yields CSVESGTLVYEQYF.

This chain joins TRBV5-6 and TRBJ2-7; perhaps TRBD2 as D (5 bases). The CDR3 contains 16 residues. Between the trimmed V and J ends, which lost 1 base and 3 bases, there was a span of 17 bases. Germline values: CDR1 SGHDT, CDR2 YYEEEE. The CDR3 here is CASSLTWLTGYYEQYF. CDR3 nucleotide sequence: TGTGCCAGCAGCTTGACTTGGCTCACGGGGTACTACGAGCAGTACTTC.

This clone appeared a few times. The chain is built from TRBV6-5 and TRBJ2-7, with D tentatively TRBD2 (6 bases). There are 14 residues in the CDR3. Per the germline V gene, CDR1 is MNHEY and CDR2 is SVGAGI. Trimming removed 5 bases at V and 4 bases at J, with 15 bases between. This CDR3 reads CASSDGTLGYEQYF. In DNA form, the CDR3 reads TGTGCCAGCAGTGACGGGACTCTGGGGTACGAGCAGTACTTC.

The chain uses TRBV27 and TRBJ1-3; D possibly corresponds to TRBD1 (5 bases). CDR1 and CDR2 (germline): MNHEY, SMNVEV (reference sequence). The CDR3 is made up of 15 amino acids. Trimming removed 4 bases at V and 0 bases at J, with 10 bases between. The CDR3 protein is CASSWSGASGNTIYF. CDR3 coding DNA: TGTGCCAGCAGTTGGAGCGGGGCCTCTGGAAACACCATATATTTT.

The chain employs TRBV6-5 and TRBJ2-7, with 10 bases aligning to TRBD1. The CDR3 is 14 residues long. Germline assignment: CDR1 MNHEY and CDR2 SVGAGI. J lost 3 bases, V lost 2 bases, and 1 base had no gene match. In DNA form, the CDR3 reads TGTGCCAGCAGTTACGGGACAGGGGACTACGAGCAGTACTTC. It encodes CASSYGTGDYEQYF.

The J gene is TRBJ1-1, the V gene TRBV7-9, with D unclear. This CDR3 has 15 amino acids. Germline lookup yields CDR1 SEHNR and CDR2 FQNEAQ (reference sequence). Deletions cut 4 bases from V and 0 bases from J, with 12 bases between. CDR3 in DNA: TGTGCCAGCAGCTCCGGACTCTTACTGAACACTGAAGCTTTCTTT. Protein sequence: CASSSGLLLNTEAFF.

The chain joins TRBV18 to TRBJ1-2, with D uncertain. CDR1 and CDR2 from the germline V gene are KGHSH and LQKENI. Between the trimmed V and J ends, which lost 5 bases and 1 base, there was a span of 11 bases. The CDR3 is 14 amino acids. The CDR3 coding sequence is TGTGCCAGCTCAAATTATCAGGATAACTATGGCTACACCTTC. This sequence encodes CASSNYQDNYGYTF.

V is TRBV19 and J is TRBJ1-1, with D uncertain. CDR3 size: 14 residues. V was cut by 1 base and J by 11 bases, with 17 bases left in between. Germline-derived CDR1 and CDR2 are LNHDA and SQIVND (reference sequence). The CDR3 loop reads CASSIGLRVMMAFF. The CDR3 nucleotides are TGTGCCAGTAGTATAGGCCTTCGGGTGATGATGGCTTTCTTT.

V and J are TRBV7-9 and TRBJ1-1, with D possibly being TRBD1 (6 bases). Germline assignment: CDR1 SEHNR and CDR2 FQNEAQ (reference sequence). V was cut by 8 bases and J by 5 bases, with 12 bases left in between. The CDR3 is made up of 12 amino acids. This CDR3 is CASAQGWTEAFF. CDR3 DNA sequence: TGTGCCAGCGCTCAGGGGTGGACTGAAGCTTTCTTT.

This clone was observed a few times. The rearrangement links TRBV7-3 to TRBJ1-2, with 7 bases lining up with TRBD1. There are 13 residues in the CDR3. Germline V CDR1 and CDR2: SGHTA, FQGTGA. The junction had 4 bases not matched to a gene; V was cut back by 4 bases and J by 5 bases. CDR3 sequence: CASSSDREYGYTF. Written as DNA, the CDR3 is TGTGCCAGCAGCTCCGACAGGGAATATGGCTACACCTTC.

CDR3 in amino acids: CASSIPSGGAYEQYF. CDR3 nucleotides: TGTGCCAGCAGTATCCCCAGCGGGGGGGCCTACGAGCAGTACTTC. This chain links TRBV6-5 with TRBJ2-7; TRBD2 agrees at 10 bases. The V and J ends lost 5 bases and 2 bases, in that order; junction bases with no gene match: 6. Looked up from germline, CDR1 is MNHEY and CDR2 is SVGAGI. This CDR3 contains 15 residues.